This T cell receptor beta chain was observed in a study of regulatory T cells in long-lasting Graves disease. HTBI primers from iRepertoire and Arm-PCR of CDR3 regions yielded the TCR beta libraries. Using its own MiXCR run on the multiplex PCR reads, TCRdb lists one record per CDR3 protein. This sample has 680,000 or so distinct CDR3 sequences, with about 15% found just once. This clonotype was found many times. Time point defined: newly diagnosed GD, antithyroid drugs for less than 3 months. With RNA extracted from PBMCs as input, the TCR library was made. This CDR3 has 11 amino acids. Losses at the gene ends were 4 bases for V and 13 bases for J; bases not matched to a gene: 4. Per the germline V gene, CDR1 is SGHTA and CDR2 is FQGNSA. This same sample was also part of a study on T cells in Graves' hyperthyroidism and ophthalmopathy. That investigation notes: When the TCR CDR3 underwent first-round RT-PCR, the HTBI primer set was used. From stable hyperthyroidism, ophthalmopathy was set apart by a 13 V-J model.

V usage is TRBV7-2 and J usage is TRBJ2-3, with 8 positions matching TRBD2. The TCR was taken from a woman in her 30s with Graves disease. The sample consisted of peripheral blood mononuclear cells (PBMCs), taken at new diagnosis, from a patient treated with antithyroid drugs. CDR3: CASSSGTREYF. In nucleotides, the CDR3 is TGTGCCAGCAGCTCGGGGACTAGGGAGTATTTT.